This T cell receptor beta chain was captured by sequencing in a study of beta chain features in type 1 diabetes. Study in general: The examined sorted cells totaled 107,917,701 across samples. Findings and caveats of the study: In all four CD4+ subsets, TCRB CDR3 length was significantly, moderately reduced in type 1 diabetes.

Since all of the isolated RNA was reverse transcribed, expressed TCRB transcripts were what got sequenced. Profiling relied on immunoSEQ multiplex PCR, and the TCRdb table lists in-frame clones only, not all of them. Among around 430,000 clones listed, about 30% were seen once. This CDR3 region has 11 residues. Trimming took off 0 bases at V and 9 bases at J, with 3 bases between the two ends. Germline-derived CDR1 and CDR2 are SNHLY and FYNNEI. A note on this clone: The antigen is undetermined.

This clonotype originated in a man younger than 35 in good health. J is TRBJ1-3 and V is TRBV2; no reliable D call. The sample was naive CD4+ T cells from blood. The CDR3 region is CASSEAFTIYF. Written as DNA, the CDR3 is TGTGCCAGCAGTGAAGCCTTCACCATATATTTT. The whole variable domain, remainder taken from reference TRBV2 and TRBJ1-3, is EPEVTQTPSHQVTQMGQEVILRCVPISNHLYFYWYRQILGQKVEFLVSFYNNEISEKSEIFDDQFSVERPDGSNFTLKIRSTKLEDSAMYFCASSEAFTIYFGEGSWLTVV.